The T cell receptor (beta chain) under discussion was sequenced for a study of identical twins. One entry per CDR3 protein, called by TCRdb with MiXCR from the 5' RACE reads. The sample includes around 960,000 distinct CDR3 sequences, around 12% seen only once; the top ten take roughly 1.6%. Findings and caveats of the study: Out-of-frame alpha sequences common to twins exhibited a surplus of low generation probability. Zero-insertion analyses could be partly confounded by invariant MAIT and iNKT cells. The more abundant beta clonotypes in cord blood had fewer insertions, and memory repertoires did not show this.

This clonotype was counted once. Its antigen is still unknown. Trimming shortened V by 10 bases and J by 7 bases, and 25 bases separated the two germline ends. CDR1 is MDHEN, CDR2 SYDVKM, per germline. The CDR3 length is 15 residues. These data also formed part of another study, on yellow fever vaccine responses in identical twins.

The sample consisted of PBMCs. The receptor comes from a woman between 18 and 30 years old in good health. The chain recombines TRBV28 with TRBJ1-2, with D possibly being TRBD1 (5 bases). This chain's CDR3 is CATRPADILPLGYTF. Written as DNA, the CDR3 is TGTGCCACCCGGCCGGCGGACATCCTTCCCCTTGGCTACACCTTC.